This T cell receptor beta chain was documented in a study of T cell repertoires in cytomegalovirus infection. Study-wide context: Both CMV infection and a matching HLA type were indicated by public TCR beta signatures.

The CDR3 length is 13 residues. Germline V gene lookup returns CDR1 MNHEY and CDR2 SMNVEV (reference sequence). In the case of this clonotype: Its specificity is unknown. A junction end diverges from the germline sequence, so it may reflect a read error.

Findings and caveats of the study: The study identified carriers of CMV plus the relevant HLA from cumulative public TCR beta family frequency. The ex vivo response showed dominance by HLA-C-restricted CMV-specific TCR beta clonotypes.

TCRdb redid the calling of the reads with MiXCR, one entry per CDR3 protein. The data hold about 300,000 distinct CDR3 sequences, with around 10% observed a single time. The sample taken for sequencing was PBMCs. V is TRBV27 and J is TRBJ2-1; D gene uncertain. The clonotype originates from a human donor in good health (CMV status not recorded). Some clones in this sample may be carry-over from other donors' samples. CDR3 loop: CVSSSHGSREQFF. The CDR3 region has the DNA TGTGTCAGCAGTTCCCACGGGTCGCGTGAGCAGTTCTTC.